One and the same sample provided the 20 T cell receptor beta chains below, sequenced in a study of shared clonotypes between healthy human individuals. The table came from immunoSEQ multiplex PCR; TCRdb's copy has only in-frame clones and leaves some out. The sample has over 2 million clones; roughly 90% are singletons. The sequenced material came from naive CD4+ T cells from PBMCs. Subset specified: CD45RA+ positively selected. The receptors were sampled from a man younger than 30 in good health. Some clones in this sample may be carry-over from other donors' samples.

This clone has more than one count but fewer than ten. The chain carries TRBV29-1 and TRBJ1-1, with TRBD1 as a possible D gene (5 bases). The CDR3 totals 13 residues. Trimming shortened V by 0 bases and J by 4 bases, and 9 bases separated the two germline ends. The germline CDR1 and CDR2 sequences are SQVTM and ANQGSEA. CDR3 region: CSVEDRGSTEAFF. The CDR3 DNA sequence: TGCAGCGTTGAAGATCGGGGCAGCACTGAAGCTTTCTTT.

The chain combines TRBV27 with TRBJ2-2; D is possibly TRBD2 (5 bases). V shed 7 bases and J shed 0 bases, with 12 bases lying between them. CDR1 and CDR2 (germline): MNHEY, SMNVEV (reference sequence). The CDR3 has 15 residues. Here the CDR3 reads CASKEDQTNTGELFF. CDR3 sequence (DNA): TGTGCCAGCAAGGAGGACCAAACGAACACCGGGGAGCTGTTTTTT.

The chain recombines TRBV11-2 with TRBJ2-5; a weak D match, TRBD1 (6 bases). CDR3 size: 14 residues. Germline V lookup: CDR1 SGHAT, CDR2 FQNNGV. Trimming removed 2 bases at V and 5 bases at J, with 12 bases between. Here the CDR3 reads CASSLFRGGETQYF. The CDR3 nucleotides are TGTGCCAGCAGCTTATTCAGGGGCGGGGAGACCCAGTACTTC.

V and J are TRBV28 and TRBJ2-7; D is possibly TRBD1 or TRBD2 (5 bases each). V lost 2 bases to trimming and J lost 2 bases, with 13 bases between them. From germline, CDR1 is MDHEN and CDR2 SYDVKM. The CDR3 totals 15 residues. CDR3 region: CASSLGGRVPYEQYF. The CDR3 DNA reads as TGTGCCAGCAGTTTAGGGGGTCGAGTCCCCTACGAGCAGTACTTC.

This clone has only one observation. V gene TRBV19 combines with J gene TRBJ2-6, with D maybe TRBD1 (5 bases). Trimming pared 4 bases from V and 0 bases from J, leaving 13 bases between. CDR1 is LNHDA and CDR2 is SQIVND in the germline V gene (reference sequence). This CDR3 spans 17 amino acids. CDR3 in amino acids: CASSRRGLSSGANVLTF. CDR3 in DNA: TGTGCCAGTAGTAGAAGGGGCCTTAGCTCTGGGGCCAACGTCCTGACTTTC.

With respect to this clone: The sample has other DNA sequences that encode this CDR3 too. CDR3 bases: TGTGCCAGCAGCGTAGGTTCAGATACGCAGTATTTT. Protein product: CASSVGSDTQYF. The chain is built from TRBV28 and TRBJ2-3; D gene uncertain. Trimming left V 6 bases short and J 4 bases short, with 8 bases between. CDR3 length equals 12 residues. Germline assignment: CDR1 MDHEN and CDR2 SYDVKM.

This clone was seen only once. The chain uses TRBV6-1 and TRBJ2-4; D might be TRBD1 or TRBD2, each matching 5 bases. Per germline, CDR1 MNHNS and CDR2 SASEGT. This CDR3 contains 15 residues. Trimming stripped 6 bases from V and 8 bases from J, with 20 bases between. CDR3 sequence: CASSPLRGLGDIQYF. CDR3 coding DNA: TGTGCCAGCAGCCCCCTCCGGGGCTTAGGGGACATTCAGTACTTC.

This chain links TRBV29-1 with TRBJ1-5; weak D call: TRBD1 (6 bases). V was cut by 6 bases and J by 11 bases, with 14 bases left in between. The germline V gene has CDR1 SQVTM and CDR2 ANQGSEA. The CDR3 contains 11 residues. The CDR3 DNA follows: TGCAGCGTGCGACAGGCTGAGTCCCAGCATTTT. Its translation: CSVRQAESQHF.

As to this clone: This sample includes further DNA sequences coding for the same CDR3. The chain recombines TRBV7-3 with TRBJ2-3; the D gene is possibly TRBD2 (5 bases). The V gene lost 2 bases and the J gene lost 0 bases, with 6 bases spanning the gap. From germline, CDR1 is SGHTA and CDR2 FQGTGA. CDR3 length equals 14 residues. The CDR3 coding sequence is TGTGCCAGCAGCTTAGGGAGCAGCACAGATACGCAGTATTTT. Its protein product is CASSLGSSTDTQYF.

The CDR3 DNA follows: TGTGCCAGCAGTTTACTGTCGTCTGTGGCCAAAAACATTCAGTACTTC. Its protein is CASSLLSSVAKNIQYF. The J gene is TRBJ2-4, the V gene TRBV28; D unclear. Germline V gene sequence: CDR1 MDHEN, CDR2 SYDVKM. Deletions cut 2 bases from V and 1 base from J, with 12 bases between. The CDR3 consists of 16 residues.

The chain uses TRBV7-3 and TRBJ2-1, with 12 bases that match TRBD2. Germline V gene data show CDR1 as SGHTA and CDR2 as FQGTGA. V gave up 5 bases and J gave up 4 bases; unmatched junction bases: 6. This CDR3 is 16 amino acids long. The CDR3 sequence: CASSTSLAGGYNEQFF. CDR3 nucleotides: TGTGCCAGCAGCACTTCCCTAGCGGGGGGGTACAATGAGCAGTTCTTC.

The chain recombines TRBV7-2 with TRBJ2-7, with 9 bases identical to TRBD1. The CDR3 loop spans 14 amino acids. V gave up 5 bases and J gave up 3 bases; unmatched junction bases: 5. Germline V gene sequence: CDR1 SGHTA, CDR2 FQGNSA. The CDR3 spells CASSHTGGDYEQYF. CDR3 nucleotides: TGTGCCAGCAGCCATACAGGGGGCGACTACGAGCAGTACTTC.

The genes are TRBV28 and TRBJ1-2; TRBD1 matches 8 bases. The junction had 16 bases not matched to a gene; V was cut back by 6 bases and J by 10 bases. From germline, CDR1 is MDHEN and CDR2 SYDVKM. CDR3 length: 15 residues. As DNA, the CDR3 is TGTGCCAGCAGCTCTGCCGGACAGGGATCTATGGTCTACACCTTC. The encoded protein is CASSSAGQGSMVYTF.

The chain joins TRBV5-1 to TRBJ2-7, with a weak D call TRBD1 (6 bases). Germline-derived CDR1 and CDR2 are SGHRS and YFSETQ. The length of the CDR3 is 14 residues. The germline V and J ends were trimmed by 4 bases and 6 bases, with 17 bases remaining between them. The CDR3 bases are TGCGCCAGCAGCCCCGGACAGTCCCCTGGCGAGCAGTACTTC. Translation gives CASSPGQSPGEQYF.

Concerning this clone itself: The same CDR3 can be traced to other DNA sequences in this sample. The chain recombines TRBV30 with TRBJ2-7, with 7 bases that match TRBD2. The V gene's germline CDR1 is GTSNPN and CDR2 SVGIG (reference sequence). The CDR3 is 13 amino acids. V was clipped by 2 bases and J by 2 bases; unmatched bases: 3. The CDR3, as DNA: TGTGCCTGGAGTTTGGGGGGGGCCTACGAGCAGTACTTC. Translated, it gives CAWSLGGAYEQYF.

V gene TRBV9 combines with J gene TRBJ2-2; D call uncertain. CDR3 length: 16 residues. The V end lost 0 bases, the J end lost 1 base, and 10 bases lay between the germline ends. In germline, CDR1 is SGDLS, CDR2 YYNGEE. CDR3 loop: CASSVGQQLNTGELFF. In DNA form, the CDR3 reads TGTGCCAGCAGCGTAGGTCAACAGCTGAACACCGGGGAGCTGTTTTTT.

This chain joins TRBV6-1 and TRBJ1-5, with no clear D. This CDR3 has 15 residues. Germline values: CDR1 MNHNS, CDR2 SASEGT. With 3 bases removed from V and 5 bases from J, the gap between germline ends came to 14 bases. CDR3 amino acids: CASSDLAALYQPQHF. In nucleotides, the CDR3 is TGTGCCAGCAGTGATTTGGCAGCACTCTATCAGCCCCAGCATTTT.

The chain carries TRBV6-1 and TRBJ1-5; D not certain. Trimming stripped 4 bases from V and 9 bases from J, with 13 bases between. The CDR3 covers 13 residues. The germline V gene has CDR1 MNHNS and CDR2 SASEGT. CDR3 in DNA: TGTGCCAGCAGTGGGAGCGTTGGAGGGCCCCAGCATTTT. Protein product: CASSGSVGGPQHF.

The sample holds one count of this clone. The gene calls are TRBV4-2 and TRBJ2-3; D is possibly TRBD1 or TRBD2 (5 bases each). The CDR3 covers 15 residues. Trimming pared 0 bases from V and 5 bases from J, leaving 12 bases between. Germline V gene lookup returns CDR1 LGHNA and CDR2 YNFKEQ. CDR3 sequence (DNA): TGTGCCAGCAGCCAAGAAGCGGTGGGGGAAGATACGCAGTATTTT. This codes for CASSQEAVGEDTQYF.

This clone was seen a handful of times. CDR3 amino acids: CAWTAYRGGTEAFF. In DNA, the CDR3 is TGTGCCTGGACCGCTTATCGGGGGGGGACTGAAGCTTTCTTT. The gene calls are TRBV30 and TRBJ1-1; perhaps TRBD1 as D (5 bases). Germline V CDR1 and CDR2: GTSNPN, SVGIG (reference sequence). V was trimmed by 4 bases and J by 5 bases, leaving 17 bases between them. The CDR3 has 14 amino acids. Using reference TRBV30 and TRBJ1-1 for the parts outside the CDR3, the full variable domain is SQTIHQWPATLVQPVGSPLSLECTVEGTSNPNLYWYRQAAGRGLQLLFYSVGIGQISSEVPQNLSASRPQDRQFILSSKKLLLSDSGFYLCAWTAYRGGTEAFFGQGTRLTVV.